Below, one T cell receptor (beta chain) is given with its context. The antigen is undetermined. The sample comes from a study of T-cell memory formation after mild COVID-19. The wider study: Largely donor-specific TCR clusters were found.

Per germline, CDR1 SGHRS and CDR2 YFSETQ. Trimming removed 3 bases at V and 10 bases at J, with 11 bases between. The CDR3 has 12 amino acids. TCRalpha and TCRbeta libraries used 5'RACE with constant-segment primers and UMIs. TCRdb processed the 5' RACE reads anew with MiXCR; each CDR3 protein has one entry. The sample gives over 120,000 distinct CDR3 sequences, 6% to 7% of which show up once; about 2.1% is in the top ten. Study-wide points: Day 15 to 85 contracting clones showed balanced CD4/CD8; later expanders leaned CD4+.

The rearrangement links TRBV5-1 to TRBJ2-4, with no clear D. What was sequenced was PBMCs or a T cell subset sorted from them (not recorded which). This sequence originates from an adult woman who had mild COVID-19 (a few samples of this study predate the infection). Cell type and time point are not known. CDR3 sequence reads: CASSSYGAIQYF. The CDR3, as DNA: TGCGCCAGCAGCTCCTACGGCGCAATTCAGTACTTC. Variable domain in full (rest from reference TRBV5-1 and TRBJ2-4): KAGVTQTPRYLIKTRGQQVTLSCSPISGHRSVSWYQQTPGQGLQFLFEYFSETQRNKGNFPGRFSGRQFSNSRSEMNVSTLELGDSALYLCASSSYGAIQYFGAGTRLSVL.